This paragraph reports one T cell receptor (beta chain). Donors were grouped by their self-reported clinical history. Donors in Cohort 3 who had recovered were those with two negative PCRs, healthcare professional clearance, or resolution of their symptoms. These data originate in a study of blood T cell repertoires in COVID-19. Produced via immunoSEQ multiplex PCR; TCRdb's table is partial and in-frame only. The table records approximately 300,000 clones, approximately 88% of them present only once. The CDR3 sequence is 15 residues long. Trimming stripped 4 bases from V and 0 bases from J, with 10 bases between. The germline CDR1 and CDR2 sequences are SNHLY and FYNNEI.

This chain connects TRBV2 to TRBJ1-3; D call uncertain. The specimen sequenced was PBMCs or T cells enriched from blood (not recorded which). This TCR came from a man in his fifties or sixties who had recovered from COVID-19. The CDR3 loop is CASSGGGSSGNTIYF. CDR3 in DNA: TGTGCCAGCAGTGGCGGAGGAAGCTCTGGAAACACCATATATTTT.